Below are 14 T cell receptor beta chains sequenced from a single sample in a study of Ad26.COV2.S vaccination and SARS-CoV-2 variants. The treatment was: over 15 received Ad26.COV2.S at low or high dose, single or two shots; several received placebo; per-sample allocation not given. Sampling was done on day 63 after the first vaccine or placebo injection. Produced via immunoSEQ multiplex PCR; TCRdb's table is partial and in-frame only. The sample holds fewer than 500,000 clones, about nine tenths seen once. The sequences come from peripheral blood, collected in a trial of Ad26.COV2.S vaccine versus placebo. Every receptor here comes from a person between 18 and 59 years old who received the Ad26.COV2.S COVID-19 vaccine or a placebo.

V usage is TRBV4-1 and J usage is TRBJ2-7, with D perhaps TRBD2 (5 bases). The CDR3 consists of 16 residues. V was pared by 0 bases and J by 0 bases, with 12 bases between. CDR1 is MGHRA and CDR2 is YSYEKL in the germline V gene. The CDR3 is CASSQEATGSSYEQYF. CDR3 sequence (DNA): TGCGCCAGCAGCCAAGAAGCGACGGGGAGCTCCTACGAGCAGTACTTC.

The chain uses TRBV7-6 and TRBJ1-2, with 12 bases that match TRBD1. This CDR3 is 13 amino acids long. Germline values: CDR1 SGHVS, CDR2 FNYEAQ. V lost 5 bases and J lost 9; bases outside the gene matches: 4. The CDR3, as DNA: TGTGCCAGCAGCCTGGGACAGGGGGCGAGCTACACCTTC. It is translated as CASSLGQGASYTF.

This rearrangement joins TRBV30 to TRBJ1-1; D is uncertain. The germline V gene encodes CDR1 GTSNPN and CDR2 SVGIG (reference sequence). V was clipped by 1 base and J by 0 bases, with 12 bases between them. The CDR3 runs to 15 residues. CDR3 in amino acids: CAWSARREMNTEAFF. Here the CDR3 DNA reads TGTGCCTGGAGTGCGAGACGGGAAATGAACACTGAAGCTTTCTTT.

This chain links TRBV24-1 with TRBJ1-5, with TRBD1 as a possible D gene (6 bases). This CDR3 is built from 14 residues. Per the germline V gene, CDR1 is KGHDR and CDR2 is SFDVKD. The V end was cut by 4 bases, the J end by 8 bases, with 14 bases between. The DNA for the CDR3 is TGTGCCACCAGTGACGGGACACCCCATGAGCCCCAGCATTTT. Amino acid sequence: CATSDGTPHEPQHF.

The V and J genes are TRBV7-9 and TRBJ2-1; a possible D gene is TRBD2 (5 bases). V dropped 3 bases and J dropped 13 bases, with 10 bases sitting between them. Germline V gene data show CDR1 as SEHNR and CDR2 as FQNEAQ (reference sequence). The CDR3 spans 11 residues. The DNA of the CDR3 is TGTGCCAGCAGCTTGGGCCGGGGACAGTTCTTC. Its protein product is CASSLGRGQFF.

The gene calls are TRBV10-3 and TRBJ1-1, with 7 bases aligning to TRBD1. The CDR3 loop spans 14 amino acids. Germline V gene data show CDR1 as ENHRY and CDR2 as SYGVKD. Trimming at V came to 5 bases and at J to 6 bases, leaving 9 bases not matched to a gene. Written as DNA, the CDR3 is TGTGCCATCAGTAAAGGACAGGATGGGCCTGAAGCTTTCTTT. Translated, it gives CAISKGQDGPEAFF.

This clone was found once. The chain uses TRBV11-2 and TRBJ2-7; D may be TRBD2 (6 bases). With 3 bases removed from V and 3 bases from J, the gap between germline ends came to 24 bases. The CDR3 covers 18 residues. Germline V lookup: CDR1 SGHAT, CDR2 FQNNGV. The CDR3, as DNA: TGTGCCAGCAGCTTGGATGAATTAGGCGGGGTGGGGTACTACGAGCAGTACTTC. It translates to CASSLDELGGVGYYEQYF.

The CDR3, as DNA: TGTGCCAGCAGCTCAGTAGCGGGAGTGTACAATGAGCAGTTCTTC. Translation gives CASSSVAGVYNEQFF. V and J are TRBV7-6 and TRBJ2-1; 9 bases are a match to TRBD2. There are 15 residues in the CDR3. V lost 4 bases and J lost 4; bases outside the gene matches: 5. Looked up from germline, CDR1 is SGHVS and CDR2 is FNYEAQ.

V usage is TRBV7-9 and J usage is TRBJ1-1, with TRBD1 as a possible D gene (5 bases). The CDR3 consists of 13 residues. V was clipped by 5 bases and J by 5 bases, with 12 bases between them. Germline V lookup: CDR1 SEHNR, CDR2 FQNEAQ (reference sequence). The CDR3 DNA is TGTGCCAGCAGCCTGAGGGGCATTACTGAAGCTTTCTTT. Protein: CASSLRGITEAFF.

CDR3 in DNA: TGTGCCAGCAGTTACCCCCAGGGCACAGATACGCAGTATTTT. Amino acid sequence: CASSYPQGTDTQYF. V is TRBV6-2 or TRBV6-3 and J is TRBJ2-3; D is unclear. Germline CDR1 and CDR2: MNHEY and SVGEGT. Trimming stripped 2 bases from V and 1 base from J, with 7 bases between. The CDR3 loop spans 14 amino acids.

The rearrangement uses TRBV15 and TRBJ2-4, with D perhaps matching TRBD1 or TRBD2 (5 bases each). Germline CDR1 and CDR2: LNHNV and YYDKDF (reference sequence). The CDR3 totals 16 residues. Trimming stripped 0 bases from V and 7 bases from J, with 16 bases between. DNA for the CDR3: TGTGCCACCAGCAGAGATCGTGGGACGGCTCTTAACATTCAGTACTTC. Encoded protein: CATSRDRGTALNIQYF.

The chain recombines TRBV7-9 with TRBJ1-1; D remains unclear. The CDR3 extends over 14 amino acids. Trimming shortened V by 3 bases and J by 0 bases, and 8 bases separated the two germline ends. CDR1 and CDR2 from the germline V gene are SEHNR and FQNEAQ (reference sequence). The chain's CDR3 is CASSLRQVNTEAFF. In DNA form, the CDR3 reads TGTGCCAGCAGCTTGAGGCAGGTGAACACTGAAGCTTTCTTT.

This clone showed up just once. The rearrangement uses TRBV12-3 or TRBV12-4 and TRBJ2-1; D gene uncertain. This CDR3 has 12 amino acids. With 5 bases removed from V and 3 bases from J, the gap between germline ends came to 5 bases. CDR3 residues: CASSTSYNEQFF. CDR3 bases: TGTGCCAGCAGTACCAGCTACAATGAGCAGTTCTTC.

This chain uses TRBV19 with TRBJ1-5; a possible D gene is TRBD1 (5 bases). Trimming shortened V by 4 bases and J by 1 base, and 17 bases separated the two germline ends. Germline lookup yields CDR1 LNHDA and CDR2 SQIVND (reference sequence). This CDR3 has 17 residues. In DNA form, the CDR3 reads TGTGCCAGTAGTAGCCTGGCCCAGGGATACAGCAATCAGCCCCAGCATTTT. It encodes CASSSLAQGYSNQPQHF.